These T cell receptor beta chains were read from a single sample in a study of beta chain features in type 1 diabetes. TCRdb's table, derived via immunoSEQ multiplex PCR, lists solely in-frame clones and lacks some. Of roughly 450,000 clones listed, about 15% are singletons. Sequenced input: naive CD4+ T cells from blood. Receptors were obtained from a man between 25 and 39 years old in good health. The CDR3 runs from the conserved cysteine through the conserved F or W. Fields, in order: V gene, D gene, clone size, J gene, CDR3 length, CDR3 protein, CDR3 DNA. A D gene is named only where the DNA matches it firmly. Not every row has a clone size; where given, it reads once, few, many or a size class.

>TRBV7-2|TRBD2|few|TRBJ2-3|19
CASSLSLAGGQVRTDTQYF
TGTGCCAGCAGCTTATCCCTAGCGGGGGGGCAGGTTCGAACAGATACGCAGTATTTT
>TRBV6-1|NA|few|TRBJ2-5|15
CASSEAGGRAETQYF
TGTGCCAGCAGTGAAGCGGGCGGAAGAGCGGAGACCCAGTACTTC
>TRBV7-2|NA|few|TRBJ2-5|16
CASSSTVVPEQETQYF
TGTGCCAGCAGCTCTACGGTCGTGCCAGAACAAGAGACCCAGTACTTC
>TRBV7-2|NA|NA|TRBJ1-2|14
CASSPRRVNYGYTF
TGTGCCAGCAGCCCCCGCCGGGTGAACTATGGCTACACCTTC
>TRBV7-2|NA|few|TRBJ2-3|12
CASSLWTDTQYF
TGTGCCAGCAGTTTATGGACAGATACGCAGTATTTT
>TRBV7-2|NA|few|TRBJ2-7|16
CASSLVAQLFSYEQYF
TGTGCCAGCAGCTTAGTTGCGCAGCTTTTCTCCTACGAGCAGTACTTC
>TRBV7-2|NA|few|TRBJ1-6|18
CASSLRTLRTVGRSPLHF
TGTGCCAGCAGCTTACGTACACTTCGGACAGTTGGCCGTTCACCCCTCCACTTT
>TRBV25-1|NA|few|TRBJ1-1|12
CASARGGTEAFF
TGTGCCAGCGCCCGAGGTGGGACTGAAGCTTTCTTT
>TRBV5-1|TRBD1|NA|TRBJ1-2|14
CASSREGQGGGYTF
TGCGCCAGCAGCCGGGAGGGACAGGGGGGAGGCTACACCTTC
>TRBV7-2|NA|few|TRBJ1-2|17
CASSLTDTGSGIYGYTF
TGTGCCAGCAGCCTGACAGATACAGGGTCCGGAATCTATGGCTACACCTTC
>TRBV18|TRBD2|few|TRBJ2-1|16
CASSPPLAGGYNEQFF
TGTGCCAGCTCACCACCCCTAGCGGGAGGGTACAATGAGCAGTTCTTC
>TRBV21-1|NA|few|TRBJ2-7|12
CASTGTPLEQYF
TGTGCCAGCACGGGAACACCCCTCGAGCAGTACTTC
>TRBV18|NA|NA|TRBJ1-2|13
CASSPQENYGYTF
TGTGCCAGCTCACCCCAGGAGAACTATGGCTACACCTTC
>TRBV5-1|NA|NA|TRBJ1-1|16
CASSLVRSAGNTEAFF
TGCGCCAGCAGCTTGGTTCGATCTGCAGGTAACACTGAAGCTTTCTTT
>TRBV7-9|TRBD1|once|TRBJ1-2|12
CATVTGARGYTF
TGTGCCACCGTCACAGGGGCTCGAGGCTACACCTTC
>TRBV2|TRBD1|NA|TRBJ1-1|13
CASRDREDTEAFF
TGTGCCAGCAGGGACAGGGAGGACACTGAAGCTTTCTTT
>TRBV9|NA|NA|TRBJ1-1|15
CASSVDPRGNTEAFF
TGTGCCAGCAGCGTAGACCCTCGGGGGAACACTGAAGCTTTCTTT
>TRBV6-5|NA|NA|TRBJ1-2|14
CASSRRPPAGGYTF
TGTGCCAGCAGCCGCAGACCCCCGGCGGGCGGCTACACCTTC
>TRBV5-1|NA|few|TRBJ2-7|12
CASSFQGYEQYF
TGCGCCAGCAGCTTCCAGGGGTACGAGCAGTACTTC
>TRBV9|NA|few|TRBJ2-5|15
CASSVGEEGTETQYF
TGTGCCAGCAGCGTAGGGGAAGAAGGGACAGAGACCCAGTACTTC
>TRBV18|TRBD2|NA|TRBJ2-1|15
CASSSLAGREGEQFF
TGTGCCAGCTCATCGCTAGCGGGGAGAGAGGGTGAGCAGTTCTTC
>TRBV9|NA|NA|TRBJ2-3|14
CASSVAADTDTQYF
TGTGCCAGCAGCGTAGCTGCGGATACAGATACGCAGTATTTT
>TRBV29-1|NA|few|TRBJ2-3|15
CSVENTGGHTDTQYF
TGCAGCGTTGAAAATACGGGGGGCCACACAGATACGCAGTATTTT
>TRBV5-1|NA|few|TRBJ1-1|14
CASSLGGTNTEAFF
TGCGCCAGCAGCCTCGGTGGCACGAACACTGAAGCTTTCTTT
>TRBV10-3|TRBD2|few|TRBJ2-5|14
CAISDSTSGAAQYF
TGTGCCATCAGTGATTCGACTAGCGGGGCGGCCCAGTACTTC
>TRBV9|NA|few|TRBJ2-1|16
CASSPGKRSSYNEQFF
TGTGCCAGCAGCCCTGGGAAGAGGAGCTCCTACAATGAGCAGTTCTTC
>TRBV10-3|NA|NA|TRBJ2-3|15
CAIRGLGQGTDTQYF
TGTGCCATCAGGGGTCTCGGCCAGGGCACAGATACGCAGTATTTT
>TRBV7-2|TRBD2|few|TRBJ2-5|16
CASSPGGASGPETQYF
TGTGCCAGCAGCCCAGGAGGCGCTAGCGGTCCGGAGACCCAGTACTTC
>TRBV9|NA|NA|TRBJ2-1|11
CASSDSFEQFF
TGTGCCAGCAGCGACAGTTTTGAGCAGTTCTTC
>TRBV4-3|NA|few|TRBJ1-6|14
CASSQGSPRSPLHF
TGCGCCAGCAGCCAGGGGAGTCCGAGGTCACCCCTCCACTTT
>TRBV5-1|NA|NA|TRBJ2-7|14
CASSLTGYSYEQYF
TGCGCCAGCAGCTTGACAGGGTACAGCTACGAGCAGTACTTC
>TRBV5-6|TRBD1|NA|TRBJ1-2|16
CASSLGQALSFYGYTF
TGTGCCAGCAGTCTTGGACAGGCGCTGTCCTTCTATGGCTACACCTTC
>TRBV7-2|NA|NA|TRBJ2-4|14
CASSFGLAKNIQYF
TGTGCCAGCAGCTTCGGGTTAGCCAAAAACATTCAGTACTTC
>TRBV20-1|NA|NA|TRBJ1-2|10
CSASPTGYTF
TGCAGTGCTAGTCCCACTGGCTACACCTTC
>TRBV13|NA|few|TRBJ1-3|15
CASSSGQPSGNTIYF
TGTGCCAGCAGCTCCGGACAGCCCTCTGGAAACACCATATATTTT
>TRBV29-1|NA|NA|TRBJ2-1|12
CSVAWGNNEQFF
TGCAGCGTTGCCTGGGGCAACAATGAGCAGTTCTTC